Below, one T cell receptor (beta chain) is given with its context. Donor samples were obtained from healthy Caucasian individuals from Russia, aged roughly 6 to 90. This specimen comes from a study of blood T cells in healthy people across ages. The CDR3 runs to 14 residues. CDR1 is ENHRY and CDR2 is SYGVKD in the germline V gene. The V end lost 6 bases, the J end lost 0 bases, and 11 bases lay between the germline ends. Next came a second PCR, run for about 7 to 11 cycles, which used a sample-barcoded 5' primer along with a J-beta primer mix. Each CDR3 protein is one row after TCRdb ran MiXCR on the 5' RACE reads. The sample lists over a million distinct CDR3 sequences, roughly 40% occurring once.

The V call is TRBV10-3, the J call TRBJ1-1; TRBD1 might be the D (5 bases). What was sequenced was blood. The clonotype was recovered from a woman aged 18 to 35 in good health. This chain's CDR3 is CAIRIGVMNTEAFF. The CDR3 bases are TGTGCCATCAGGATAGGGGTCATGAACACTGAAGCTTTCTTT.